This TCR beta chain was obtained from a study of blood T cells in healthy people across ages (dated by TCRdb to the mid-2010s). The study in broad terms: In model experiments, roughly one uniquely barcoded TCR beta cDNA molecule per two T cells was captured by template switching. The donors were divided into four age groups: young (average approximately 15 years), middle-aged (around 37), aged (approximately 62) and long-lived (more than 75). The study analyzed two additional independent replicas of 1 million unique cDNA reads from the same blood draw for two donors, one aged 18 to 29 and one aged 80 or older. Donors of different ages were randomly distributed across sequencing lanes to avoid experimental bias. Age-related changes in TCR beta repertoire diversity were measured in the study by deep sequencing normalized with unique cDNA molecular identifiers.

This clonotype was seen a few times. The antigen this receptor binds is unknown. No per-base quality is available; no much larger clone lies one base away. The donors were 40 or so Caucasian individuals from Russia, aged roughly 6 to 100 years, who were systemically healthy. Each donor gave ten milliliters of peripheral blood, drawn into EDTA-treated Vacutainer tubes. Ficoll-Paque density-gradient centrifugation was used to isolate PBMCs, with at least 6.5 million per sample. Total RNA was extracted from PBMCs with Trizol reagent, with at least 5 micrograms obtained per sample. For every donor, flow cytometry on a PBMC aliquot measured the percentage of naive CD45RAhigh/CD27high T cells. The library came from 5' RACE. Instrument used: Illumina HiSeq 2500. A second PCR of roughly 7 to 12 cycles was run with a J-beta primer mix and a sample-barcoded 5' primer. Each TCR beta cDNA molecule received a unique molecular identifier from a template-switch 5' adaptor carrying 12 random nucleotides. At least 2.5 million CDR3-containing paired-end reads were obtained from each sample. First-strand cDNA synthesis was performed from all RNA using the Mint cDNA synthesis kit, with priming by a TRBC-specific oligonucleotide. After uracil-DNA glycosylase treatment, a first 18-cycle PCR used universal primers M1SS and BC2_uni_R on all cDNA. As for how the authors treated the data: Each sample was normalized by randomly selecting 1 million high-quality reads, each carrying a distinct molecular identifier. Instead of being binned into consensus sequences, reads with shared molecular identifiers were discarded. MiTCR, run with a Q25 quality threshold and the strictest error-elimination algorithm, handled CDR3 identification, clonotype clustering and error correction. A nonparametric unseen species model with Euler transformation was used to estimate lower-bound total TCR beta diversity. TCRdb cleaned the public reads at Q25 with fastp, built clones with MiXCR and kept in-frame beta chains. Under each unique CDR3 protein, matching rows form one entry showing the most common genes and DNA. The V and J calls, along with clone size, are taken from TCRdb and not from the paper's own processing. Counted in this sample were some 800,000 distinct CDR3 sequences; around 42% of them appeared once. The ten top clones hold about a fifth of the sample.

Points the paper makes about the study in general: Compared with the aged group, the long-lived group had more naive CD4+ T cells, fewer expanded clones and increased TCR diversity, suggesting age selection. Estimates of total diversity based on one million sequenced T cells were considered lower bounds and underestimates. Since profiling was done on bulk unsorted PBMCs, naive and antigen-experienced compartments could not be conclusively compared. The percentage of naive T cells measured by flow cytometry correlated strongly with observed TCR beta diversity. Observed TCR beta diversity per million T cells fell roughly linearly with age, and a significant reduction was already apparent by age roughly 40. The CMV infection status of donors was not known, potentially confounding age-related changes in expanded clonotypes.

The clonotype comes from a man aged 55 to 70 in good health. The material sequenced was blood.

The CDR3 reads as follows: CASSLEGQGRGAFF. In nucleotide form, the sequence is TGCGCCAGCAGCTTGGAGGGACAGGGGAGAGGAGCTTTCTTT. The chain uses TRBV5-1 and TRBJ1-1, with 10 middle bases fitting TRBD1. For this chain, trimming is 0 bases at the V end and 10 bases at the J end, and the number of junction bases without a gene match is 6. As encoded in the germline V gene, CDR1 is SGHRS while CDR2 is YFSETQ. From the cysteine through the phenylalanine, the CDR3 covers 14 amino acids. Left in the record is the CDR3 DNA by itself, 42 bases read in frame from the first base.